The 22 T cell receptor beta chains in this list originate from one sample, sequenced in a study of CD4 T cells in relation to SARS-CoV-2 and coronaviruses. Before the COVID-19 pandemic, during about 2011-2019, CD4+ T cells were taken from unexposed donors. After approximately ten days of culture, CD4+ T cells were isolated. No antigens are known for them. Profiled with immunoSEQ multiplex PCR; TCRdb holds only in-frame clones, not every one. The profile shows about 20,000 clones, roughly 77% of them singletons. The sequenced material came from CD4+ T cells from PBMCs, cultured in vitro. Receptors originate from a human donor in good health.

This clone was observed once. The CDR3 nucleotides read TGCAGTGCTAGTCGACGATATGGCTACACCTTC. It yields the protein CSASRRYGYTF. V gene TRBV20-1 combines with J gene TRBJ1-2; the D is unclear. Germline V CDR1 and CDR2: DFQATT, SNEGSKA (reference sequence). V lost 3 bases and J 5 bases, leaving 7 bases between the germline ends. The CDR3 has 11 residues.

The rearrangement uses TRBV7-2 and TRBJ2-3, with 12 bases fitting TRBD2. This CDR3 has 18 residues. After removal of 4 bases from V and 2 bases from J, the junction contained 10 bases not matched to a gene. Germline CDR1 is SGHTA and CDR2 is FQGNSA. CDR3: CASSSMSTSGGYTDTQYF. The CDR3 DNA is TGTGCCAGCAGCTCAATGTCTACTAGCGGGGGGTACACAGATACGCAGTATTTT.

This clone has more than one count but fewer than ten. CDR3 coding DNA: TGCGCCAGCAGCACAAGCGGGAGCTCCTACAATGAGCAGTTCTTC. It is translated as CASSTSGSSYNEQFF. This chain links TRBV4-1 with TRBJ2-1; 8 bases line up with TRBD2. The CDR3 sequence is 15 residues long. CDR1 is MGHRA, CDR2 YSYEKL, per germline. Losses at the gene ends were 5 bases for V and 0 bases for J; bases not matched to a gene: 3.

The chain joins TRBV6-5 to TRBJ2-7; 8 bases are a match to TRBD1. V lost 5 bases to trimming and J lost 2 bases; unmatched junction nucleotides: 5. This CDR3 is built from 14 residues. Germline CDR1 MNHEY, CDR2 SVGAGI. CDR3 sequence (DNA): TGTGCCAGCAGTAACGGACAGGGTACCTACGAGCAGTACTTC. Translated: CASSNGQGTYEQYF.

In DNA, the CDR3 is TGTGCCAGCAGCTCGACAGGGAAAACTAATGAAAAACTGTTTTTT. Translating gives CASSSTGKTNEKLFF. The chain employs TRBV7-8 and TRBJ1-4, with TRBD1 matching over 7 bases. The length of the CDR3 is 15 residues. CDR1 SGHVS and CDR2 FQNEAQ come from the germline V gene. The V segment lost 4 bases and the J segment 1 base; nucleotides outside the gene matches: 3.

This clone was observed a handful of times. The rearrangement uses TRBV5-1 and TRBJ1-4; 10 bases line up with TRBD1. The CDR3 is made up of 15 amino acids. J lost 6 bases, V lost 5 bases, and 7 bases had no gene match. Germline V gene data show CDR1 as SGHRS and CDR2 as YFSETQ. CDR3 nucleotides: TGCGCCAGCAGTTATGACGGGACAGGGGATGAAAAACTGTTTTTT. It specifies CASSYDGTGDEKLFF.

The CDR3 loop is CASSSLFGQGSTEAFF. For the CDR3, the DNA is TGTGCCAGCAGCTCTCTCTTCGGACAGGGTAGTACTGAAGCTTTCTTT. This chain links TRBV5-6 with TRBJ1-1; 8 bases map to TRBD1. From germline, CDR1 is SGHDT and CDR2 YYEEEE. V gave up 3 bases and J gave up 5 bases; unmatched junction bases: 12. The CDR3 has 16 amino acids.

The chain carries TRBV12-5 and TRBJ2-1, with D perhaps TRBD1 (6 bases). Deletions cut 1 base from V and 1 base from J, with 14 bases between. This CDR3 contains 17 residues. CDR1 LGHNT and CDR2 FRNRAP come from the germline V gene. Here the CDR3 reads CASGLGRDTASYNEQFF. Written as DNA, the CDR3 is TGTGCTAGTGGTTTGGGAAGGGACACAGCATCCTACAATGAGCAGTTCTTC.

The CDR3 coding sequence is TGTGCCAGCAGCCCCGGGACTAGCGGGGAGACCCAGTACTTC. It translates to CASSPGTSGETQYF. The chain is built from TRBV3-1 (or the pseudogene TRBV3-2) and TRBJ2-5, with 12 bases identical to TRBD2. V shed 4 bases and J 5 bases; nucleotides not matched to a gene: 2. CDR1 and CDR2 (germline): LGHDT, YNNKEL (reference sequence). There are 14 residues in the CDR3.

The rearrangement uses TRBV28 and TRBJ1-1, with D hard to call. Per the germline V gene, CDR1 is MDHEN and CDR2 is SYDVKM. CDR3 length equals 12 residues. V lost 2 bases, J lost 5 bases, and 6 bases lay in between. The CDR3 coding sequence is TGTGCCAGCAGTTTAGCGAGAACTGAAGCTTTCTTT. As protein: CASSLARTEAFF. Full variable domain (remainder filled in from reference TRBV28 and TRBJ1-1): DVKVTQSSRYLVKRTGEKVFLECVQDMDHENMFWYRQDPGLGLRLIYFSYDVKMKEKGDIPEGYSVSREKKERFSLILESASTNQTSMYLCASSLARTEAFFGQGTRLTVV.

A few counts support this clone. This rearrangement joins TRBV3-1 (or the pseudogene TRBV3-2) to TRBJ1-1; 9 bases line up with TRBD1. With 6 bases clipped from V and 4 bases from J, the junction kept 6 bases outside the gene matches. The CDR3 sequence is 14 residues long. The germline V gene has CDR1 LGHDT and CDR2 YNNKEL (reference sequence). CDR3 in DNA: TGTGCCAGCAGTCAACAGGGGGCTAGCACTGAAGCTTTCTTT. Amino acid sequence: CASSQQGASTEAFF.

The chain is built from TRBV3-1 (or the pseudogene TRBV3-2) and TRBJ1-5; tentative D call: TRBD1 (6 bases). Germline V lookup: CDR1 LGHDT, CDR2 YNNKEL (reference sequence). V was trimmed by 2 bases and J by 0 bases, leaving 17 bases between them. The CDR3 sequence is 18 residues long. Here the CDR3 DNA reads TGTGCCAGCAGCCAAAGGGGGGCGTTGGGGGCTAGCAATCAGCCCCAGCATTTT. Translated, it gives CASSQRGALGASNQPQHF.

This clone was detected only a few times. The chain carries TRBV6-4 and TRBJ2-1; 9 nucleotides line up with TRBD2. The ends lost 5 bases at V and 0 bases at J; junction bases unmatched: 5. CDR1 is MRHNA and CDR2 is SNTAGT in the germline V gene. The CDR3 is 16 residues long. As DNA, the CDR3 is TGTGCCAGCAGTTCCCTAGCGGGGAGCTCCTACAATGAGCAGTTCTTC. This sequence encodes CASSSLAGSSYNEQFF.

The chain uses TRBV6-2 or TRBV6-3 and TRBJ2-7; 9 bases are a match to TRBD2. Trimming at V came to 2 bases and at J to 3 bases, leaving 5 bases not matched to a gene. Germline CDR1 and CDR2: MNHEY and SVGEGT. The CDR3 is 15 amino acids. The CDR3 sequence: CASSYGLAGSYEQYF. The CDR3 DNA follows: TGTGCCAGCAGTTACGGGCTAGCGGGAAGCTACGAGCAGTACTTC.

V usage is TRBV12-3 or TRBV12-4 and J usage is TRBJ1-4, with D possibly being TRBD1 (5 bases). The length of the CDR3 is 13 residues. The germline V and J ends were trimmed by 3 bases and 8 bases, with 10 bases remaining between them. For the CDR3, the DNA is TGTGCCAGCAGTTTGGGGACGGGGGAAAAACTGTTTTTT. Translating it yields CASSLGTGEKLFF.

The V call is TRBV27, the J call TRBJ2-5; 8 bases fit TRBD2. CDR1 is MNHEY, CDR2 SMNVEV, per germline (reference sequence). V gave up 5 bases and J gave up 4 bases; unmatched junction bases: 6. The CDR3 covers 14 residues. Here the CDR3 reads CASSPQLAGETQYF. As DNA, the CDR3 is TGTGCCAGCAGTCCACAGCTAGCGGGAGAGACCCAGTACTTC.

The V call is TRBV7-9, the J call TRBJ2-7; 10 positions agree with TRBD1. Germline CDR1 reads SEHNR; CDR2 reads FQNEAQ (reference sequence). This CDR3 contains 15 residues. After removal of 5 bases from V and 4 bases from J, the junction contained 8 bases not matched to a gene. CDR3 amino acids: CASSPGQGRVYEQYF. The CDR3 DNA follows: TGTGCCAGCAGCCCGGGACAGGGGAGGGTTTACGAGCAGTACTTC.

The rearrangement uses TRBV6-5 and TRBJ2-3; D is ambiguous. Per the germline V gene, CDR1 is MNHEY and CDR2 is SVGAGI. The germline V and J ends were trimmed by 6 bases and 0 bases, with 4 bases remaining between them. CDR3 length: 12 residues. CDR3 amino acids: CASRSSTDTQYF. The CDR3, as DNA: TGTGCCAGCAGATCTAGCACAGATACGCAGTATTTT.

This chain links TRBV29-1 with TRBJ1-1; D unclear. Trimming took off 6 bases at V and 5 bases at J, with 13 bases between the two ends. CDR1 SQVTM and CDR2 ANQGSEA come from the germline V gene. CDR3 size: 12 residues. Written as DNA, the CDR3 is TGCAGCGTAATAACGGGCGGGACTGAAGCTTTCTTT. Residues: CSVITGGTEAFF.

V gene TRBV5-4 combines with J gene TRBJ2-7; tentatively, D is TRBD2 (6 bases). The length of the CDR3 is 15 residues. Germline CDR1 reads SGHNT; CDR2 reads YYREEE (reference sequence). V lost 0 bases to trimming and J lost 7 bases, with 17 bases between them. This CDR3 reads CASSLGADYLGEQYF. The CDR3 DNA reads TGTGCCAGCAGCTTGGGAGCGGACTACCTTGGGGAGCAGTACTTC.

The chain employs TRBV5-1 and TRBJ2-5, with 7 bases identical to TRBD2. Losses at the gene ends were 2 bases for V and 5 bases for J; bases not matched to a gene: 12. The CDR3 sequence is 16 residues long. CDR1 is SGHRS, CDR2 YFSETQ, per germline. CDR3 residues: CASSFGASGLGETQYF. The CDR3 DNA is TGCGCCAGCAGCTTCGGGGCTAGCGGCTTGGGGGAGACCCAGTACTTC.

There are a few counts of this clone. This chain joins TRBV7-8 and TRBJ2-5; D gene uncertain. The V gene's germline CDR1 is SGHVS and CDR2 FQNEAQ. The CDR3 is 14 amino acids. Trimming removed 5 bases from V and 3 bases from J, with 13 bases in between. CDR3 sequence reads: CASSPARVKETQYF. In DNA form, the CDR3 reads TGTGCCAGCAGCCCAGCCAGAGTTAAAGAGACCCAGTACTTC.